One sample yielded the 21 T cell receptor beta chains listed below, sequenced in a study of blood T cell repertoires in COVID-19. Some clones are missing from TCRdb's copy, which holds only in-frame ones; the method was immunoSEQ multiplex PCR. The sample shows tens of thousands of clones, around 80% of them seen only once. Material: peripheral blood. The receptor source for this set is an elderly woman with acute or convalescent COVID-19.

The chain links TRBV5-6 to TRBJ1-2; D ambiguous. The CDR3 is 17 amino acids. Germline-derived CDR1 and CDR2 are SGHDT and YYEEEE. V was trimmed by 0 bases and J by 3 bases, leaving 18 bases between them. This CDR3 reads CASSLARSPGDYYGYTF. The CDR3 DNA sequence: TGTGCCAGCAGCTTGGCCCGATCCCCCGGGGATTACTATGGCTACACCTTC. Combining the CDR3 with reference TRBV5-6 and TRBJ1-2 gives the whole variable domain DAGVTQSPTHLIKTRGQQVTLRCSPKSGHDTVSWYQQALGQGPQFIFQYYEEEERQRGNFPDRFSGHQFPNYSSELNVNALLLGDSALYLCASSLARSPGDYYGYTFGSGTRLTVV.

The rearrangement links TRBV7-9 to TRBJ2-2, with TRBD2 matching over 8 bases. Germline V gene sequence: CDR1 SEHNR, CDR2 FQNEAQ (reference sequence). The V and J ends lost 1 base and 6 bases, in that order; junction bases with no gene match: 4. The length of the CDR3 is 15 residues. The CDR3 is CASSLGLAGSGELFF. The CDR3 bases are TGTGCCAGCAGCTTAGGGCTAGCGGGCTCCGGGGAGCTGTTTTTT.

V gene TRBV24-1 combines with J gene TRBJ1-2; 9 bases agree with TRBD1. Per germline, CDR1 KGHDR and CDR2 SFDVKD. V gave up 1 base and J gave up 9 bases; unmatched junction bases: 17. This CDR3 has 18 amino acids. The CDR3, as DNA: TGTGCCACCAGTGATTTCCCTTTATCCCCGGGACAGGGATGGAGCTACACCTTC. Amino acids: CATSDFPLSPGQGWSYTF.

The rearrangement links TRBV20-1 to TRBJ2-3; D unclear. V gave up 3 bases and J gave up 6 bases, with 4 bases separating them. The CDR3 totals 10 residues. Germline values: CDR1 DFQATT, CDR2 SNEGSKA (reference sequence). This chain's CDR3 is CSASLDTQYF. In DNA, the CDR3 is TGCAGTGCTAGCCTGGATACGCAGTATTTT.

This clone was detected a few times. This chain joins TRBV6-6 and TRBJ2-5; 14 positions agree with TRBD2. Trimming took 4 bases from V and 5 from J; bases not matched to a gene: 3. Germline lookup yields CDR1 MNHNY and CDR2 SVGAGI (reference sequence). CDR3 length: 15 amino acids. This chain's CDR3 is CASSSGTSGSETQYF. In DNA form, the CDR3 reads TGTGCCAGCAGTTCGGGGACTAGCGGGAGCGAGACCCAGTACTTC.

The chain is built from TRBV6-6 and TRBJ1-5; D perhaps matches TRBD1 (5 bases). The V and J ends lost 7 bases and 4 bases respectively, with 8 bases between them. The CDR3 extends over 12 amino acids. CDR1 and CDR2 from the germline V gene are MNHNY and SVGAGI (reference sequence). The CDR3 nucleotides read TGTGCCAGCACCCAGGGTAATCAGCCCCAGCATTTT. Translating gives CASTQGNQPQHF.

The chain combines TRBV29-1 with TRBJ2-4; 8 bases map to TRBD2. CDR3 length: 13 residues. The ends lost 6 bases at V and 0 bases at J; junction bases unmatched: 1. Looked up from germline, CDR1 is SQVTM and CDR2 is ANQGSEA. As DNA, the CDR3 is TGCAGCGTACGGGAGGGAGCCAAAAACATTCAGTACTTC. It encodes CSVREGAKNIQYF.

V and J are TRBV10-1 and TRBJ2-2; D is uncertain. CDR1 WNHNN and CDR2 SYGVQD come from the germline V gene (reference sequence). Trimming removed 2 bases from V and 6 bases from J, with 10 bases in between. The CDR3 length is 14 residues. The CDR3: CASSEGRSSGELFF. CDR3 in DNA: TGCGCCAGCAGTGAGGGCAGGTCTTCCGGGGAGCTGTTTTTT.

The chain recombines TRBV4-1 with TRBJ2-2; 10 positions agree with TRBD2. V trimming: 6 bases; J trimming: 2 bases; junction bases outside the gene matches: 9. Germline values: CDR1 MGHRA, CDR2 YSYEKL. This CDR3 spans 17 amino acids. The CDR3 nucleotides read TGCGCCAGCAGGTTTAGTAGCGGGGGGACCAACACCGGGGAGCTGTTTTTT. Translating gives CASRFSSGGTNTGELFF.

The chain combines TRBV9 with TRBJ1-4; unclear D gene. V gave up 0 bases and J gave up 12 bases, with 15 bases separating them. Germline loops: CDR1 SGDLS, CDR2 YYNGEE. There are 14 residues in the CDR3. The CDR3 spells CASSVARASSELFF. The DNA of the CDR3 is TGTGCCAGCAGCGTAGCAAGGGCCTCTAGCGAACTGTTTTTT.

The V gene is TRBV24-1, the J gene TRBJ2-1; D gene uncertain. V lost 3 bases and J lost 5, with 13 bases in between. This CDR3 contains 15 residues. Germline V lookup: CDR1 KGHDR, CDR2 SFDVKD. In nucleotides, the CDR3 is TGTGCCACCAGTGATCCCGCTCGGTACCACAATGAGCAGTTCTTC. It specifies CATSDPARYHNEQFF.

The chain couples TRBV2 to TRBJ2-3; D possibly corresponds to TRBD2 (7 bases). CDR1 is SNHLY, CDR2 FYNNEI, per germline. Trimming shortened V by 3 bases and J by 5 bases, and 18 bases separated the two germline ends. The CDR3 runs 16 residues. The CDR3 reads CASSDPGAGAGDTQYF. CDR3 sequence (DNA): TGTGCCAGCAGTGACCCAGGCGCGGGGGCCGGAGATACGCAGTATTTT.

This clone was counted between two and nine times. This CDR3 reads CASSGDSGEKLFF. The CDR3 DNA is TGTGCCAGCAGCGGGGACAGCGGGGAAAAACTGTTTTTT. V gene TRBV5-5 combines with J gene TRBJ1-4, with 7 nucleotides matching TRBD1. The CDR3 is 13 amino acids. In germline, CDR1 is SGHKS, CDR2 YYEKEE (reference sequence). J lost 8 bases, V lost 4 bases, and 5 bases had no gene match.

The gene calls are TRBV12-3 or TRBV12-4 and TRBJ1-1; 7 nucleotides agree with TRBD1. V was clipped by 11 bases and J by 4 bases; unmatched bases: 10. The CDR3 sequence is 13 residues long. The CDR3 region has the DNA TGTGCCGTAAGGAACTCAGGGGGCACTGAAGCTTTCTTT. Protein sequence: CAVRNSGGTEAFF.

The rearrangement uses TRBV5-1 and TRBJ2-3; 8 bases are a match to TRBD1. Germline loops: CDR1 SGHRS, CDR2 YFSETQ. The CDR3 loop spans 15 amino acids. The V and J ends lost 3 bases and 4 bases, in that order; junction bases with no gene match: 7. The CDR3 nucleotides are TGCGCCAGCAGCTCGACAGGGGTTTCGGCAGATACGCAGTATTTT. Translation gives CASSSTGVSADTQYF.

The chain couples TRBV15 to TRBJ2-1; possibly TRBD2 for D (5 bases). The V end lost 6 bases, the J end lost 5 bases, and 11 bases lay between the germline ends. There are 13 residues in the CDR3. Germline V CDR1 and CDR2: LNHNV, YYDKDF (reference sequence). CDR3 sequence (DNA): TGTGCCACCAGGTCATGGGGAGACAATGAGCAGTTCTTC. Translation: CATRSWGDNEQFF.

The chain combines TRBV5-6 with TRBJ2-4; D is perhaps TRBD1 (6 bases). Trimming pared 1 base from V and 6 bases from J, leaving 14 bases between. Germline values: CDR1 SGHDT, CDR2 YYEEEE. The CDR3 has 15 amino acids. This CDR3 reads CASSLRGSQGNIQYF. CDR3 sequence (DNA): TGTGCCAGCAGCTTGAGGGGGAGCCAGGGAAACATTCAGTACTTC.

This clone turned up a few times. The chain recombines TRBV28 with TRBJ2-7, with D hard to call. Germline CDR1 is MDHEN and CDR2 is SYDVKM. The CDR3 extends over 13 amino acids. The V end was cut by 6 bases, the J end by 2 bases, with 11 bases between. CDR3 residues: CASSSTPTYEQYF. The CDR3 DNA sequence: TGTGCCAGCAGCTCCACACCGACCTACGAGCAGTACTTC. The whole variable domain, filled in from reference TRBV28 and TRBJ2-7, reads DVKVTQSSRYLVKRTGEKVFLECVQDMDHENMFWYRQDPGLGLRLIYFSYDVKMKEKGDIPEGYSVSREKKERFSLILESASTNQTSMYLCASSSTPTYEQYFGPGTRLTVT.

The genes are TRBV18 and TRBJ1-2; 7 bases are shared with TRBD1. V trimming: 4 bases; J trimming: 0 bases; junction bases outside the gene matches: 2. Germline values: CDR1 KGHSH, CDR2 LQKENI. The CDR3 extends over 14 amino acids. CDR3 residues: CASSRQGTNYGYTF. In DNA form, the CDR3 reads TGTGCCAGCTCACGACAGGGCACTAACTATGGCTACACCTTC.

This chain connects TRBV10-3 to TRBJ2-3; weak D call: TRBD2 (5 bases). The V end was cut by 8 bases, the J end by 3 bases, with 12 bases between. The CDR3 is made up of 13 amino acids. Looked up from germline, CDR1 is ENHRY and CDR2 is SYGVKD. CDR3 bases: TGTGCCATCGGGCCGGGGATAACAGATACGCAGTATTTT. It yields the protein CAIGPGITDTQYF.

The chain couples TRBV19 to TRBJ2-3; 9 nucleotides line up with TRBD2. The CDR3 spans 16 residues. J lost 3 bases, V lost 4 bases, and 8 bases had no gene match. Germline V gives CDR1 LNHDA, CDR2 SQIVND (reference sequence). The CDR3 region has the DNA TGTGCCAGTAGTAAAATAGCGGGAGCCTCGACAGATACGCAGTATTTT. It codes for CASSKIAGASTDTQYF. The whole variable domain, filled in from reference TRBV19 and TRBJ2-3, reads DGGITQSPKYLFRKEGQNVTLSCEQNLNHDAMYWYRQDPGQGLRLIYYSQIVNDFQKGDIAEGYSVSREKKESFPLTVTSAQKNPTAFYLCASSKIAGASTDTQYFGPGTRLTVL.